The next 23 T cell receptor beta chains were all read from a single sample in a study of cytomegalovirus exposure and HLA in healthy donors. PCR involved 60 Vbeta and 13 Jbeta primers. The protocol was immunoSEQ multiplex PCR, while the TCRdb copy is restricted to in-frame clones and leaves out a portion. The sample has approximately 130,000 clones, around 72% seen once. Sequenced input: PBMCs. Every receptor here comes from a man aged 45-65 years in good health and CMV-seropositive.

The CDR3 bases are TGTGCCAGCATCGCCCTGACGGATAGCGGGACCCAGTACTTC. This encodes CASIALTDSGTQYF. The V and J genes are TRBV6-5 and TRBJ2-5; the D gene is possibly TRBD2 (6 bases). The CDR3 totals 14 residues. Trimming cost V 7 bases and J 7 bases, with 19 bases left between them. Germline assignment: CDR1 MNHEY and CDR2 SVGAGI.

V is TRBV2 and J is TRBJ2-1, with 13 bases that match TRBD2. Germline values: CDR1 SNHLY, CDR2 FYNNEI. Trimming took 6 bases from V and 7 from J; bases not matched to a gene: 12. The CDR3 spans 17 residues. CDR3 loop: CASSGNFGTSGKNEQFF. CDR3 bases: TGTGCCAGCAGCGGTAACTTTGGGACTAGCGGGAAGAATGAGCAGTTCTTC.

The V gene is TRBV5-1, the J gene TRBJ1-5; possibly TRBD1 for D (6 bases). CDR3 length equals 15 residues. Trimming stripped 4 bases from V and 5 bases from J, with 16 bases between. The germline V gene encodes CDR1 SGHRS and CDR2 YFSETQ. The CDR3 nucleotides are TGCGCCAGCAGCCTCGGGGACACTCATTATCAGCCCCAGCATTTT. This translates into CASSLGDTHYQPQHF.

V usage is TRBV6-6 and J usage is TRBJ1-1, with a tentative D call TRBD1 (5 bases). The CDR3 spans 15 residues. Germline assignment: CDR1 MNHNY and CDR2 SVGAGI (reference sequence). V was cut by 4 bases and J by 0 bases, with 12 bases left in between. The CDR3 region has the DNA TGTGCCAGCAGTTCTGGGGGAGGAATGAACACTGAAGCTTTCTTT. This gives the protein CASSSGGGMNTEAFF.

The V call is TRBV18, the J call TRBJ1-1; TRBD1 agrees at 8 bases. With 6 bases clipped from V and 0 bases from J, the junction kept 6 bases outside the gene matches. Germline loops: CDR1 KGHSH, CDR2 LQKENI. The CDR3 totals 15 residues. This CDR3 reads CASSLGQALNTEAFF. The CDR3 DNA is TGTGCCAGCTCGCTGGGACAGGCGCTGAACACTGAAGCTTTCTTT. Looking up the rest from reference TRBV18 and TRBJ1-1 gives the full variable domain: NAGVMQNPRHLVRRRGQEARLRCSPMKGHSHVYWYRQLPEEGLKFMVYLQKENIIDESGMPKERFSAEFPKEGPSILRIQQVVRGDSAAYFCASSLGQALNTEAFFGQGTRLTVV.

CDR3 nucleotides: TGTGCCAGCAGCTTGGAGGGGTGGCCAGATACGCAGTATTTT. Translated, it gives CASSLEGWPDTQYF. The rearrangement links TRBV5-4 to TRBJ2-3, with D maybe TRBD1 (5 bases). The CDR3 sequence is 14 residues long. V was shortened by 0 bases and J by 4 bases, with 9 bases between the two germline ends. The germline CDR1 and CDR2 sequences are SGHNT and YYREEE (reference sequence).

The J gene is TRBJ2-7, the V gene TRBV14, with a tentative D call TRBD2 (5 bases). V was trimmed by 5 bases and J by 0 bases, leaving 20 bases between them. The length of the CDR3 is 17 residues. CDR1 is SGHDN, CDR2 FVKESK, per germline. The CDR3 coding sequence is TGTGCCAGCAGCAAAGGCTTGCTAGGACTGAACTCCTACGAGCAGTACTTC. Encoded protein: CASSKGLLGLNSYEQYF.

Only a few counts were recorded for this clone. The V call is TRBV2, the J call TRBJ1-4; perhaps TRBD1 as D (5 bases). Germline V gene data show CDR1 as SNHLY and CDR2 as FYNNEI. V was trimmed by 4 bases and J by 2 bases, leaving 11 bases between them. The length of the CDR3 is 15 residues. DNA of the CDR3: TGTGCCAGCAGTGTCTCAGGGTTTACTAATGAAAAACTGTTTTTT. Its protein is CASSVSGFTNEKLFF.

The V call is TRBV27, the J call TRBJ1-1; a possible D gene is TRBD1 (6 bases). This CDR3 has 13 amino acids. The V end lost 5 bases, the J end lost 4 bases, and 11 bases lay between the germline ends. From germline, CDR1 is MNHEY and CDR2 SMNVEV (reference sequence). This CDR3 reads CASSTQGSTEAFF. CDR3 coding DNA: TGTGCCAGCAGTACGCAGGGGTCCACTGAAGCTTTCTTT.

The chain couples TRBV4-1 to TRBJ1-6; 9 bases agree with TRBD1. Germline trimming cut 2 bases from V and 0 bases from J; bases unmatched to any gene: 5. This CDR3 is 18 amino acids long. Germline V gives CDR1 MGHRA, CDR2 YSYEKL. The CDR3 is CASSQKQGANSYNSPLHF. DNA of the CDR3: TGCGCCAGCAGCCAAAAACAGGGGGCCAACTCCTATAATTCACCCCTCCACTTT.

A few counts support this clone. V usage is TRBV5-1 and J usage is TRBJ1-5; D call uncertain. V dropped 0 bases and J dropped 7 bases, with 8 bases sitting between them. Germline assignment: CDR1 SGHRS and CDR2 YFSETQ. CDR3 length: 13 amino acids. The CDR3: CASSLASGQPQHF. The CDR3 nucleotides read TGCGCCAGCAGCTTGGCCTCGGGACAGCCCCAGCATTTT.

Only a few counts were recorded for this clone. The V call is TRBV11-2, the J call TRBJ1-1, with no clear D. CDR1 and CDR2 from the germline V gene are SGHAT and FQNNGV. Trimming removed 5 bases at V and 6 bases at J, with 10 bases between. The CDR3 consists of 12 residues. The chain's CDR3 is CASSHGVAEAFF. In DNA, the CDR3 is TGTGCCAGCAGCCACGGGGTTGCTGAAGCTTTCTTT.

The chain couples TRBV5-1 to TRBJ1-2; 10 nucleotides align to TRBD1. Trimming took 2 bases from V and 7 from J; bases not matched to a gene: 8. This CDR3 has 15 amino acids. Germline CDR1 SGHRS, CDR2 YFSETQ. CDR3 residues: CASSFSGTGDRGYTF. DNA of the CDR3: TGCGCCAGCAGCTTTTCCGGGACAGGGGATCGTGGCTACACCTTC. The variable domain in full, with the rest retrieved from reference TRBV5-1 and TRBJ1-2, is KAGVTQTPRYLIKTRGQQVTLSCSPISGHRSVSWYQQTPGQGLQFLFEYFSETQRNKGNFPGRFSGRQFSNSRSEMNVSTLELGDSALYLCASSFSGTGDRGYTFGSGTRLTVV.

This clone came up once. CDR3 sequence (DNA): TGCGCCAGCAGCTTAGAACAGGGGAAGAATGAGCAGTTCTTC. This codes for CASSLEQGKNEQFF. The rearrangement joins TRBV5-1 to TRBJ2-1; TRBD1 aligns across 7 bases. The CDR3 spans 14 residues. V dropped 2 bases and J dropped 7; count of bases not matched to a gene: 6. Germline V CDR1 and CDR2: SGHRS, YFSETQ.

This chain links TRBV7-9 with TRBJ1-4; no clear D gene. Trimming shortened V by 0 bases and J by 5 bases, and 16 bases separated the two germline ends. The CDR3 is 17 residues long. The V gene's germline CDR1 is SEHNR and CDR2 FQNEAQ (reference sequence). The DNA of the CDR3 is TGTGCCAGCAGCTTAGCGTCAGGACCCGGGGTCAATGAAAAACTGTTTTTT. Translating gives CASSLASGPGVNEKLFF.

The CDR3 DNA is TGCGCCAGCAGCCCACAAGAGCGGGCCGATAATGAAAAACTGTTTTTT. Its protein product is CASSPQERADNEKLFF. The chain joins TRBV4-1 to TRBJ1-4; no clear D gene. Looked up from germline, CDR1 is MGHRA and CDR2 is YSYEKL. Deletions cut 4 bases from V and 4 bases from J, with 16 bases between. The CDR3 has 16 amino acids.

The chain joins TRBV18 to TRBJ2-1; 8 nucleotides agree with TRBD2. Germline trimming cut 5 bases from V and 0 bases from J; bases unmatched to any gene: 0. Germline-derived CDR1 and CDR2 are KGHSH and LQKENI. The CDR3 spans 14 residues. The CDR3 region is CASSSGGSYNEQFF. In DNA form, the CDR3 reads TGTGCCAGCTCAAGCGGGGGCTCCTACAATGAGCAGTTCTTC.

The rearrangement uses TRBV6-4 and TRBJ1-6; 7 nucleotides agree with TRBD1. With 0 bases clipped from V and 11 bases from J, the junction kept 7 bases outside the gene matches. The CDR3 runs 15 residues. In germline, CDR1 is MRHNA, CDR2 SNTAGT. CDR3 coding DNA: TGTGCCAGCAGTGACTCTACATCGACAGGGACACCCCTCCACTTT. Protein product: CASSDSTSTGTPLHF.

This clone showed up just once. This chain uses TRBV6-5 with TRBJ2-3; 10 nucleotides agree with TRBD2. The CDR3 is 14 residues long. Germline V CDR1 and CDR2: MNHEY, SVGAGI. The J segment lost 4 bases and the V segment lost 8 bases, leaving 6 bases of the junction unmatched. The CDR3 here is CASSASGSSDTQYF. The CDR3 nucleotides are TGTGCCAGCTCTGCTAGCGGGAGCTCAGATACGCAGTATTTT.

CDR3 nucleotides: TGTGCCAGCAGTGAGGACAGCCTTTCGTCCGGAAAACTGTTTTTT. This codes for CASSEDSLSSGKLFF. This chain links TRBV2 with TRBJ1-4; tentative D call: TRBD1 (6 bases). In germline, CDR1 is SNHLY, CDR2 FYNNEI. The germline V and J ends were trimmed by 3 bases and 10 bases, with 18 bases remaining between them. This CDR3 spans 15 amino acids.

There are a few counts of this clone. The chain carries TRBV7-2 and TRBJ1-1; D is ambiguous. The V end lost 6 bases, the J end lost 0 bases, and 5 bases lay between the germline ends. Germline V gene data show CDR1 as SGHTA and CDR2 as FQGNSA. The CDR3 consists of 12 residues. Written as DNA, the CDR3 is TGTGCCAGCAGTAAAATGAACACTGAAGCTTTCTTT. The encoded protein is CASSKMNTEAFF.

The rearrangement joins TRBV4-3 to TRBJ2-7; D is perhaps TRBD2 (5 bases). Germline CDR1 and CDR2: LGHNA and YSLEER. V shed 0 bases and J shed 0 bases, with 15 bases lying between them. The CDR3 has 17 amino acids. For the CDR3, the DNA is TGCGCCAGCAGCCAAGATCGGAGGACGGTGGTCTCCTACGAGCAGTACTTC. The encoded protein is CASSQDRRTVVSYEQYF.

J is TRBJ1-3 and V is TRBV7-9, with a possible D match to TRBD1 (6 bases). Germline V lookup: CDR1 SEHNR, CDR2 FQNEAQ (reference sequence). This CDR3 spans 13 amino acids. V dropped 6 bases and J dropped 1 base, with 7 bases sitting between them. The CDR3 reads CASRQGSGNTIYF. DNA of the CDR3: TGTGCCAGCAGACAGGGTTCTGGAAACACCATATATTTT.